A selection of T cell receptor beta chains follows, all from one sample in a study of T cells in localized non-small cell lung cancer. Sequencing was performed with immunoSEQ multiplex PCR; in TCRdb, only in-frame clones are kept and a portion is missing. The sample consists of some 25,000 clones, about 87% of them appearing once. Sample: peripheral blood mononuclear cells, taken before any cancer treatment. These receptors all stem from a woman aged 40-69 years with stage III lung adenocarcinoma. Each CDR3 is given with its conserved first and last residue. The order of the fields is J gene, CDR3 length, V gene, CDR3 protein.

TRBJ2-2,15,TRBV7-9,CASSLAPRGTGELFF
TRBJ2-7,15,TRBV10-3,CAIKGGSASSYEQYF
TRBJ2-5,14,TRBV7-2,CASSPRGARETQYF
TRBJ1-1,13,TRBV7-8,CASSRGQGGPAFF
TRBJ2-2,15,TRBV14,CASSQVSRGFGELFF
TRBJ2-3,15,TRBV4-1,CASSQFSSKTDTQYF
TRBJ2-5,13,TRBV5-4,CASSGDRRETQYF
TRBJ1-2,14,TRBV6-1,CASSEAGRGLGYTF
TRBJ2-3,13,TRBV10-1,CASSAAVTDTQYF
TRBJ1-5,16,TRBV6-6,CASSYGQGLSNQPQHF
TRBJ2-2,17,TRBV9,CASSVGNSGIGGGELFF
TRBJ2-3,15,TRBV6-6,CASTRQGGRGDTQYF
TRBJ2-7,12,TRBV5-1,CASRGSGREQYF
TRBJ1-6,16,TRBV5-4,CAAAESSGGYNSPLHF
TRBJ1-4,16,TRBV5-1,CASSLARSRPGEKLFF
TRBJ2-1,15,TRBV11-3,CASSRRSGGAGEQFF
TRBJ2-3,16,TRBV19,CASSITPGEGTDTQYF
TRBJ2-1,19,TRBV9,CASSVIPQRSGSVVNEQFF
TRBJ2-1,16,TRBV4-1,CASSQDDRSSGHEQFF
TRBJ2-7,15,TRBV19,CASSPRHHRAWEQYF
TRBJ2-5,14,TRBV7-8,CASSSSTVQETQYF
TRBJ1-2,14,TRBV19,CASSILQEFYGYTF
TRBJ1-2,14,TRBV9,CASSVSGVELGYTF
TRBJ1-4,14,TRBV29-1,CSARRGATNEKLFF
TRBJ2-3,14,TRBV19,CASSSLLGTDTQYF
TRBJ1-1,11,TRBV2,CASTERRRAFF
TRBJ1-3,15,TRBV7-8,CASGLQGSVGNTIYF
TRBJ1-5,12,TRBV15,CATRDSYQPQHF
TRBJ2-5,13,TRBV6-1,CASSRQSKETQYF
TRBJ2-7,11,TRBV5-1,CASSLEGEQYF
TRBJ2-1,18,TRBV7-3,CASSLTPSGLAGDGEQFF
TRBJ1-3,17,TRBV5-4,CASSLLRTARSGNTIYF
TRBJ1-2,15,TRBV15,CATSRSQNRGDGYTF
TRBJ1-5,16,TRBV19,CASTDTGGRSNQPQHF
TRBJ2-7,17,TRBV4-3,CASSHYLAGSSSYEQYF
TRBJ2-1,16,TRBV4-1,CASSQGAETPYNEQFF
TRBJ1-5,15,TRBV6-1,CASSDRTASNQPQHF
TRBJ1-5,16,TRBV7-8,CASSLDESLRNQPQHF
TRBJ2-7,18,TRBV5-1,CASSPSRLAGGQSIEQYF
TRBJ2-6,15,TRBV9,CASSGYSSGANVLTF
TRBJ2-1,12,TRBV5-1,CASSLSLNEQFF
TRBJ2-1,13,TRBV5-4,CASSSGSHNEQFF
TRBJ1-1,17,TRBV7-3,CASSLIMLQGANTEAFF
TRBJ1-1,13,TRBV6-6,CASTEPGTTEAFF
TRBJ2-7,14,TRBV27,CASSTGTGAYEQYF
TRBJ2-7,14,TRBV6-5,CASSDGQGAYEQYF
TRBJ2-2,15,TRBV5-1,CASRLGGANTGELFF
TRBJ2-2,15,TRBV6-1,CASSVLTVPTGELFF
TRBJ2-7,19,TRBV30,CAWSVPGLAGGTLPYEQYF
TRBJ2-3,16,TRBV10-3,CAIRSTGVSSTDTQYF
TRBJ2-6,20,TRBV4-3,CASSQEYGPDLRSGANVLTF
TRBJ2-1,14,TRBV18,CASSPAGVDNEQFF
TRBJ2-1,14,TRBV2,CASRDVGGYNEQFF
TRBJ2-5,12,TRBV29-1,CSVRVQQETQYF
TRBJ2-7,13,TRBV29-1,CSVGGQGGYEQYF
TRBJ2-2,15,TRBV11-2,CASSWDGLNTGELFF
TRBJ2-3,14,TRBV27,CASRAQGVADTQYF
TRBJ2-3,11,TRBV11-2,CASRATGLQYF